The 5 T cell receptor beta chains listed next were all sequenced from one sample in a study of T cell changes during pregnancy in multiple sclerosis. Data came from immunoSEQ multiplex PCR; TCRdb stores just in-frame clones and leaves some out. The sample holds around 39,000 clones, roughly 88% seen once. The source material was CD8+ T cells from peripheral blood mononuclear cells, sampled in the first trimester of pregnancy. These receptor sequences come from a female donor with multiple sclerosis, enrolled in a pregnancy study.

The rearrangement uses TRBV6-4 and TRBJ1-2; D remains unclear. The CDR3 spans 12 residues. V shed 6 bases and J shed 8 bases, with 13 bases lying between them. Germline V gene lookup returns CDR1 MRHNA and CDR2 SNTAGT. The CDR3 sequence: CASRGVRGGYTF. DNA for the CDR3: TGTGCCAGCAGGGGCGTCCGAGGGGGCTACACCTTC.

The rearrangement joins TRBV7-3 to TRBJ2-3; TRBD2 might be the D (7 bases). This CDR3 spans 15 amino acids. Germline V gives CDR1 SGHTA, CDR2 FQGTGA. V gave up 6 bases and J gave up 1 base, with 14 bases separating them. CDR3: CASSIGGRGTDTQYF. The DNA of the CDR3 is TGTGCCAGCAGTATCGGGGGGCGGGGCACAGATACGCAGTATTTT. Complete variable domain (other parts from reference TRBV7-3 and TRBJ2-3): GAGVSQTPSNKVTEKGKYVELRCDPISGHTALYWYRQSLGQGPEFLIYFQGTGAADDSGLPNDRFFAVRPEGSVSTLKIQRTERGDSAVYLCASSIGGRGTDTQYFGPGTRLTVL.

The chain is built from TRBV10-3 and TRBJ1-2, with D possibly matching TRBD1 (6 bases). The germline gives CDR1 ENHRY, CDR2 SYGVKD. V gave up 2 bases and J gave up 4 bases, with 8 bases separating them. The CDR3 covers 13 residues. In nucleotides, the CDR3 is TGTGCCATCAGTGAGGCACAGGGCTATGGCTACACCTTC. This codes for CAISEAQGYGYTF.

The V and J genes are TRBV5-1 and TRBJ1-4; 7 nucleotides agree with TRBD1. The CDR3 sequence is 14 residues long. Germline V lookup: CDR1 SGHRS, CDR2 YFSETQ. V gave up 3 bases and J gave up 5 bases; unmatched junction bases: 4. CDR3 amino acids: CASSWTGVNEKLFF. In nucleotides, the CDR3 is TGCGCCAGCAGCTGGACAGGAGTGAATGAAAAACTGTTTTTT.

This clone is deemed medium-sized. The rearrangement uses TRBV4-2 and TRBJ2-5, with TRBD1 identical over 10 bases. V lost 0 bases, J lost 1 base, and 2 bases stayed unmatched. Germline CDR1 is LGHNA and CDR2 is YNFKEQ. The CDR3 contains 16 residues. The chain's CDR3 is CASSQEGQGTQETQYF. In DNA, the CDR3 is TGTGCCAGCAGCCAAGAGGGACAGGGGACCCAAGAGACCCAGTACTTC.